The clone carrying this T cell receptor (beta chain) occurred once. The antigen remains unidentified. The sample comes from a study of cytomegalovirus exposure and HLA in healthy donors. General study findings and limits: Previous analysis showed most TCR beta V segments were productive about 87% or about 30% of the time.

PCR used 60 Vbeta primers and 13 Jbeta primers. Sequencing was performed with immunoSEQ multiplex PCR; in TCRdb, only in-frame clones are kept and a portion is missing. This table has 130,000 or so clones, around 67% appearing once. This CDR3 region has 12 residues. Trimming left V 5 bases short and J 7 bases short, with 14 bases between. CDR1 and CDR2 (germline): GTSNPN, SVGIG (reference sequence). The chain carries TRBV30 and TRBJ1-2; TRBD1 is a possible D gene (6 bases). The receptor was derived from a woman aged 35 to 49 in good health and CMV-seropositive. The sequencing sample was made of PBMCs. As DNA, the CDR3 is TGTGCCTGGGAGGCAGGGGTACGTGGCTACACCTTC. Translated: CAWEAGVRGYTF.